This T cell receptor (beta chain) was captured in a study of radiotherapy plus CTLA-4 blockade in lung cancer (dated by TCRdb to between 2018 and 2020). With respect to the entire study: Among the enrolled patients, about 19% had an objective response, and roughly 30% reached disease control. General conclusions and limits of the study: TCR clones derived from tumors expanded in peripheral blood after treatment with radiotherapy and ipilimumab. The strongest predictors of response, as reported, were early dynamic changes in blood T cell clones along with a rise in serum interferon-beta after radiation.

Receptors were amplified or captured by the immunoSEQ multiplex PCR assay. TCRdb obtained this table from immuneACCESS and retained in-frame rearrangements with V and J assigned. These tables miss some clones; where compared with another copy, unresolved V genes account for less than half of the shortfall, and the remainder is unexplained. Counted in this sample were tens of thousands of clones; approximately 80% of them appeared once. About 2.4% of the sample comes from the top ten. Focal radiation therapy combined with CTLA-4 blockade (ipilimumab) was tested in patients with chemo-refractory metastatic non-small-cell lung cancer. To note about this clone: Its cognate antigen has yet to be identified. Base-call qualities are not available, and no considerably larger clone is one nucleotide away.

V drops 0 bases and J drops 11 bases, leaving 12 bases in between. The CDR3 measures 14 amino acids from cysteine to phenylalanine. The kept DNA is CDR3 alone, 42 bases in frame from the first base. As encoded in the germline V gene, CDR1 is SGHDT while CDR2 is YYEEEE. This specimen was peripheral blood, taken from a patient treated with radiotherapy plus ipilimumab. The receptor was derived from a human donor with non-small cell lung cancer whose response to radiotherapy plus ipilimumab could not be evaluated. This sequence uses TRBV5-6 and TRBJ1-6, and perhaps TRBD1 as D gene, on 5 matching bases. The base sequence is TGTGCCAGCAGCTTGGGGACCCCGGGGGCACCCCTCCACTTT. Translated, it gives CASSLGTPGAPLHF.